Sequencing of this TCR beta chain was carried out in a study of cytomegalovirus exposure and HLA in healthy donors. Comment on this clone: Its cognate antigen is unknown.

The PCR contained 60 Vbeta and 13 Jbeta primers. Profiling relied on immunoSEQ multiplex PCR, and the TCRdb table lists in-frame clones only, not all of them. The sample lists about 88,000 clones; 85% to 90% were seen once. Study results and caveats: Among the sequence variants, a highly shared cluster was likely an artifact of sequencing.

V dropped 0 bases and J dropped 12; count of bases not matched to a gene: 33. CDR3 size: 24 residues. Germline loops: CDR1 WNHNN, CDR2 SYGVQD (reference sequence). The sequence was collected from a man aged 18 to 30 in good health and CMV-seronegative. V gene TRBV10-1 combines with J gene TRBJ2-1; the match to TRBD2 covers 12 bases. Sequenced sample: PBMCs. CDR3 sequence reads: CASSESILVHIGLAGLSSVRRQFF. DNA for the CDR3: TGCGCCAGCAGTGAGTCTATCTTAGTACATATCGGACTAGCGGGACTTTCCTCTGTCCGTCGGCAGTTCTTC.